The 11 T cell receptor beta chains presented below share a single source sample, sequenced in a study of shared clonotypes between healthy human individuals. Assay: immunoSEQ multiplex PCR; the TCRdb copy retains only in-frame clones and omits some. Of some 2,000,000 clones in the sample, over 85% were seen once. Sequenced input: naive CD4+ T cells sorted from blood. Noted subset: CD45RA+ positively selected. The receptors shown here come from a man aged 18 to 35 in good health.

The chain is built from TRBV6-6 and TRBJ1-4, with 8 bases lining up with TRBD1. The J segment lost 8 bases and the V segment lost 2 bases, leaving 7 bases of the junction unmatched. CDR1 and CDR2 (germline): MNHNY, SVGAGI (reference sequence). The CDR3 contains 15 residues. The CDR3 DNA reads as TGTGCCAGCAGTTACACTCAGGGGGCGGGAGAAAAACTGTTTTTT. Translated: CASSYTQGAGEKLFF.

This chain connects TRBV11-2 to TRBJ2-5, with a possible D match to TRBD2 (6 bases). The CDR3 covers 13 residues. CDR1 SGHAT and CDR2 FQNNGV come from the germline V gene. V was clipped by 5 bases and J by 4 bases, with 11 bases between them. The CDR3 region is CASSDGGAETQYF. CDR3 coding DNA: TGTGCCAGCAGCGACGGAGGGGCAGAGACCCAGTACTTC. The whole variable domain, remainder taken from reference TRBV11-2 and TRBJ2-5, is EAGVAQSPRYKIIEKRQSVAFWCNPISGHATLYWYQQILGQGPKLLIQFQNNGVVDDSQLPKDRFSAERLKGVDSTLKIQPAKLEDSAVYLCASSDGGAETQYFGPGTRLLVL.

With regard to this clone: Distinct nucleotide sequences in the sample also encode this CDR3. The chain is built from TRBV9 and TRBJ1-1; D uncertain. Germline V gene lookup returns CDR1 SGDLS and CDR2 YYNGEE. This CDR3 has 15 residues. The V gene lost 2 bases and the J gene lost 0 bases, with 11 bases spanning the gap. The CDR3 region is CASSVLPGMNTEAFF. The CDR3 region has the DNA TGTGCCAGCAGCGTCCTTCCCGGGATGAACACTGAAGCTTTCTTT.

The chain recombines TRBV4-1 with TRBJ1-6, with a possible D match to TRBD1 (6 bases). The CDR3 spans 18 residues. Germline loops: CDR1 MGHRA, CDR2 YSYEKL. V lost 0 bases and J 0 bases, leaving 12 bases between the germline ends. CDR3: CASSQEDRRGSYNSPLHF. The CDR3 DNA follows: TGCGCCAGCAGCCAAGAGGACAGAAGAGGCTCCTATAATTCACCCCTCCACTTT.

The V gene is TRBV9, the J gene TRBJ2-5; 10 nucleotides line up with TRBD2. Per the germline V gene, CDR1 is SGDLS and CDR2 is YYNGEE. With V trimmed by 5 bases and J by 5 bases, 6 bases remained unmatched. The CDR3 totals 14 residues. The CDR3 region has the DNA TGTGCCAGCAGTGTAACTAGCGGGACCGAGACCCAGTACTTC. It translates to CASSVTSGTETQYF.

V and J are TRBV6-1 and TRBJ2-7; possible D gene TRBD2, 6 bases. CDR1 and CDR2 from the germline V gene are MNHNS and SASEGT. The CDR3 is 13 amino acids. Trimming removed 4 bases at V and 5 bases at J, with 12 bases between. The CDR3 spells CASSGSGEHEQYF. CDR3 in DNA: TGTGCCAGCAGTGGCTCGGGGGAGCACGAGCAGTACTTC.

The V call is TRBV7-9, the J call TRBJ1-4; D gene ambiguous. Germline V gene data show CDR1 as SEHNR and CDR2 as FQNEAQ (reference sequence). With 5 bases removed from V and 0 bases from J, the gap between germline ends came to 13 bases. This CDR3 contains 16 residues. The CDR3, as DNA: TGTGCCAGCAGCCTAGGCAAGGTGGCAACTAATGAAAAACTGTTTTTT. Translation gives CASSLGKVATNEKLFF.

This clone appeared a few times. The rearrangement joins TRBV5-1 to TRBJ1-1; D gene unclear. Germline lookup yields CDR1 SGHRS and CDR2 YFSETQ. The V end was cut by 4 bases, the J end by 1 base, with 11 bases between. The CDR3 totals 14 residues. CDR3 DNA sequence: TGCGCCAGCAGCCGTCCGTCAGGGAACACTGAAGCTTTCTTT. This codes for CASSRPSGNTEAFF.

The chain uses TRBV19 and TRBJ1-5, with TRBD1 as a possible D gene (5 bases). The CDR3 is made up of 16 amino acids. V was clipped by 1 base and J by 6 bases, with 16 bases between them. Germline assignment: CDR1 LNHDA and CDR2 SQIVND (reference sequence). CDR3 in amino acids: CASSIGAQGGSQPQHF. CDR3 bases: TGTGCCAGTAGTATAGGGGCCCAGGGAGGGTCTCAGCCCCAGCATTTT.

This rearrangement joins TRBV7-2 to TRBJ2-7; 11 nucleotides match TRBD2. The V segment lost 6 bases and the J segment 2 bases; nucleotides outside the gene matches: 9. The CDR3 extends over 16 amino acids. Germline CDR1 SGHTA, CDR2 FQGNSA. The DNA for the CDR3 is TGTGCCAGCAGTTATCGACTAGCGGGACTTACCTACGAGCAGTACTTC. This encodes CASSYRLAGLTYEQYF.

The CDR3 sequence is CASSMSQGTYEQYF. The CDR3, as DNA: TGTGCCAGCAGCATGTCACAGGGGACCTACGAGCAGTACTTC. The chain carries TRBV11-2 and TRBJ2-7; 7 positions agree with TRBD1. This CDR3 is built from 14 residues. The V segment lost 5 bases and the J segment 2 bases; nucleotides outside the gene matches: 6. Germline V gene sequence: CDR1 SGHAT, CDR2 FQNNGV.